This note documents a single T cell receptor beta chain sequence. Its antigen is currently unknown. It was template switching that added a universal primer site, and there were unique molecular identifiers on the cDNA. TCRdb ran MiXCR on the 5' RACE reads and lists one entry per CDR3 protein. The repertoire holds about 450,000 distinct CDR3 sequences, with roughly 20% as singletons. This record belongs to a study of identical twins. Broader study findings: Interpretation of the results relied on cross-sectional statistical analysis and not on following the same donors. Insertions were fewer in abundant cord blood beta clonotypes, whereas memory repertoires showed none of this pattern.

The CDR3 is 11 residues long. Trimming left V 0 bases short and J 13 bases short, with 12 bases between. Germline values: CDR1 SQVTM, CDR2 ANQGSEA. The chain has TRBV29-1 and TRBJ1-1; D unclear. The sample was naive T cells sorted from blood. The sequence came from a man aged 50 to 60 in good health. DNA of the CDR3: TGCAGCGTTGAAGATCCGAACGGGAGTTTCTTT. Residues: CSVEDPNGSFF.